These 5 T cell receptor beta chains were all obtained from the same sample, sequenced in a study of vaccination and CD4 T cells after COVID-19. Treatment indicated: roughly 10-day PBMC culture with coronavirus spike peptide pools or control peptides (ViraFEST assay). Oncomine TCR Beta short-read sequencing was applied to DNA from cultured CD4+ T cells. MiXCR, applied by TCRdb to the PCR reads, yields one record per CDR3 protein. The sample includes about 18,000 distinct CDR3 sequences, roughly 50% of them seen just once. The antigens these receptors bind are not known. Source material: CD4+ T cells from blood, cultured in vitro. These receptor sequences come from a human donor who had recovered from COVID-19.

This chain joins TRBV4-2 and TRBJ2-7; 8 nucleotides align to TRBD1. Germline values: CDR1 LGHNA, CDR2 YNFKEQ. J was trimmed by 7 bases and V by 3 bases; bases with no gene match: 8. This CDR3 contains 14 residues. CDR3 residues: CASSHGQGTREQYF. The CDR3, as DNA: TGTGCCAGCAGCCACGGACAGGGAACTCGTGAGCAGTACTTC.

This clonotype was counted between two and nine times. This chain joins TRBV7-2 and TRBJ1-5; 7 bases line up with TRBD1. Losses at the gene ends were 5 bases for V and 8 bases for J; bases not matched to a gene: 6. This CDR3 contains 13 residues. Germline V gene lookup returns CDR1 SGHTA and CDR2 FQGNSA. The CDR3 region is CASSLGTAEPQHF. In DNA, the CDR3 is TGTGCCAGCAGCCTGGGGACAGCTGAGCCCCAGCATTTT.

The V call is TRBV30, the J call TRBJ2-7; no reliable D call. Between the trimmed V and J ends, which lost 2 bases and 5 bases, there was a span of 10 bases. The CDR3 runs 12 residues. Germline CDR1 reads GTSNPN; CDR2 reads SVGIG (reference sequence). CDR3 bases: TGTGCCTGGAGTCATAGTACCGACGAGCAGTACTTC. Translating gives CAWSHSTDEQYF.

The chain carries TRBV14 and TRBJ2-1; no firm D call. The germline CDR1 and CDR2 sequences are SGHDN and FVKESK. V lost 4 bases to trimming and J lost 14 bases, with 15 bases between them. CDR3 size: 12 residues. This CDR3 is CASSPLRDGKFF. CDR3 nucleotide sequence: TGTGCCAGCAGCCCCCTCCGTGACGGTAAGTTCTTC.

The J gene is TRBJ1-2, the V gene TRBV14, with a possible D match to TRBD1 (5 bases). The CDR3 has 15 amino acids. Germline assignment: CDR1 SGHDN and CDR2 FVKESK. Trimming stripped 4 bases from V and 4 bases from J, with 16 bases between. The DNA of the CDR3 is TGTGCCAGCAGCCTGCTAGGGGCGACGTCCTATGGCTACACCTTC. Translating gives CASSLLGATSYGYTF.